Below, 25 T cell receptor beta chains from the same sample are listed, as sequenced in a study of blood T cell repertoires in COVID-19. The data were produced by immunoSEQ multiplex PCR, yet TCRdb's version contains in-frame clones alone and is incomplete. The profile shows 85,000 to 100,000 clones, approximately 88% of them singletons. Material: peripheral blood. The receptors were gathered from a woman in her sixties with acute or convalescent COVID-19.

The chain combines TRBV30 with TRBJ2-1; D may be TRBD2 (5 bases). There are 13 residues in the CDR3. The germline CDR1 and CDR2 sequences are GTSNPN and SVGIG (reference sequence). Trimming took 0 bases from V and 4 from J, leaving 7 bases between them. CDR3 sequence (DNA): TGTGCCTGGAGTGTACAGCGGTACAATGAGCAGTTCTTC. Translation gives CAWSVQRYNEQFF.

The gene calls are TRBV21-1 and TRBJ2-7; TRBD2 reflects the table's D call only, with no check against the DNA. TRBV21-1 is a listed pseudogene. The CDR3 consists of 16 residues. In nucleotides, the CDR3 is TGTGCCAGCAGCAAAAGACTAGCGGGGGACGGGGGTGAGCAGTACTTC. This encodes CASSKRLAGDGGEQYF.

This clone was recorded once. The V call is TRBV6-2 or TRBV6-3, the J call TRBJ1-5; D unclear. In germline, CDR1 is MNHEY, CDR2 SVGEGT. The CDR3 totals 11 residues. Between the trimmed V and J ends, which lost 2 bases and 12 bases, there was a span of 8 bases. CDR3 region: CASSYGGYQHF. The DNA for the CDR3 is TGTGCCAGCAGTTACGGAGGTTACCAGCATTTT.

This clone appeared once. J is TRBJ2-5 and V is TRBV3-1 (or the pseudogene TRBV3-2); D call uncertain. The CDR3 length is 13 residues. Germline-derived CDR1 and CDR2 are LGHDT and YNNKEL (reference sequence). Trimming removed 4 bases from V and 5 bases from J, with 11 bases in between. CDR3 nucleotides: TGTGCCAGCAGCCCCTCGGGTGGGGAGACCCAGTACTTC. It specifies CASSPSGGETQYF.

This clone was observed a few times. The chain links TRBV7-8 to TRBJ1-3; 7 bases match TRBD1. V lost 1 base, J lost 3 bases, and 12 bases stayed unmatched. CDR1 is SGHVS, CDR2 FQNEAQ, per germline. The CDR3 has 18 residues. The CDR3 region has the DNA TGTGCCAGCAGCTTAGAGCCCAGGGGGGCGCAGGGTGGAAACACCATATATTTT. This gives the protein CASSLEPRGAQGGNTIYF.

The J gene is TRBJ1-2, the V gene TRBV6-1; 8 nucleotides line up with TRBD1. Trimming cost V 2 bases and J 7 bases; bases outside gene matches: 6. The CDR3 has 14 residues. Germline CDR1 reads MNHNS; CDR2 reads SASEGT. The CDR3 region is CASSEYQGAAGYTF. The DNA of the CDR3 is TGTGCCAGCAGTGAATACCAGGGGGCGGCTGGCTACACCTTC.

This clone was picked up a small number of times. The chain uses TRBV7-9 and TRBJ2-7; perhaps TRBD1 as D (6 bases). CDR3 length: 13 amino acids. The V end was cut by 4 bases, the J end by 5 bases, with 12 bases between. Germline V gene data show CDR1 as SEHNR and CDR2 as FQNEAQ (reference sequence). The CDR3: CASSSPQGDEQYF. The CDR3 coding sequence is TGTGCCAGCAGCTCGCCACAGGGTGACGAGCAGTACTTC.

The CDR3 protein is CASSLDLTGGGEKLFF. As DNA, the CDR3 is TGTGCCAGCAGCTTAGACCTGACAGGGGGTGGGGAAAAACTGTTTTTT. The chain couples TRBV7-8 to TRBJ1-4, with 9 bases fitting TRBD1. This CDR3 region has 16 residues. After removal of 1 base from V and 8 bases from J, the junction contained 8 bases not matched to a gene. Germline-derived CDR1 and CDR2 are SGHVS and FQNEAQ. The full variable domain, in which reference TRBV7-8 and TRBJ1-4 provide the parts outside the CDR3, is GAGVSQSPRYKVAKRGQDVALRCDPISGHVSLFWYQQALGQGPEFLTYFQNEAQLDKSGLPSDRFFAERPEGSVSTLKIQRTQQEDSAVYLCASSLDLTGGGEKLFFGSGTQLSVL.

The V call is TRBV28, the J call TRBJ2-1; TRBD1 matches 10 bases. V shed 5 bases, J shed 3 bases, and the junction held 4 bases outside the gene matches. The CDR3 runs 15 residues. CDR1 and CDR2 (germline): MDHEN, SYDVKM. The CDR3 sequence is CASSAWTGGYNEQFF. CDR3 nucleotides: TGTGCCAGCAGTGCCTGGACAGGGGGCTACAATGAGCAGTTCTTC.

The J gene is TRBJ2-1, the V gene TRBV5-6; possible D gene TRBD1, 5 bases. In germline, CDR1 is SGHDT, CDR2 YYEEEE. V gave up 0 bases and J gave up 0 bases, with 16 bases separating them. The CDR3 consists of 18 residues. This CDR3 is CASSLGPWGSSSYNEQFF. The CDR3, as DNA: TGTGCCAGCAGCTTGGGTCCATGGGGCAGCAGCTCCTACAATGAGCAGTTCTTC.

The genes are TRBV4-3 and TRBJ2-2; 10 bases map to TRBD1. The CDR3 consists of 18 residues. Germline lookup yields CDR1 LGHNA and CDR2 YSLEER. V lost 5 bases and J lost 6; bases outside the gene matches: 15. The CDR3 coding sequence is TGCGCCAGCAGCTTGTCAAGCGCAGGGACAGGGGTTGCCGGGGAGCTGTTTTTT. Protein product: CASSLSSAGTGVAGELFF.

This clone was observed once. This chain links TRBV18 with TRBJ1-3; 7 bases are shared with TRBD1. The CDR3 length is 15 residues. Germline V gene data show CDR1 as KGHSH and CDR2 as LQKENI. The ends lost 5 bases at V and 2 bases at J; junction bases unmatched: 6. CDR3 in amino acids: CASSSSQGAGNTIYF. CDR3 sequence (DNA): TGTGCCAGCTCATCAAGTCAGGGGGCTGGAAACACCATATATTTT.

The chain is built from TRBV6-2 or TRBV6-3 and TRBJ2-2, with 10 bases identical to TRBD2. After removal of 3 bases from V and 0 bases from J, the junction contained 4 bases not matched to a gene. This CDR3 is built from 17 residues. Germline loops: CDR1 MNHEY, CDR2 SVGEGT. The CDR3 region has the DNA TGTGCCAGCAGTTATAGTAGCGGGGGGCCGAACACCGGGGAGCTGTTTTTT. It is translated as CASSYSSGGPNTGELFF.

In regard to this clone: At one of its ends the junction is not consistent with the germline gene, which may arise from a read error. The chain couples TRBV2 to TRBJ2-1, with D possibly matching TRBD1 (7 bases). This CDR3 region has 15 residues. Germline V gene lookup returns CDR1 SNHLY and CDR2 FYNNEI. The CDR3 spells CASREDPGGYNEQFF. CDR3 in DNA: TGTGCCAGCAGGGAAGATCCAGGGGGGTACAATGAGCAGTTCTTC. The full variable domain, completed using reference TRBV2 and TRBJ2-1, is EPEVTQTPSHQVTQMGQEVILRCVPISNHLYFYWYRQILGQKVEFLVSFYNNEISEKSEIFDDQFSVERPDGSNFTLKIRSTKLEDSAMYFCASREDPGGYNEQFFGPGTRLTVL.

The table lists this clone with a count of one. The chain carries TRBV5-4 and TRBJ2-7; 12 nucleotides align to TRBD2. The germline V gene has CDR1 SGHNT and CDR2 YYREEE (reference sequence). V lost 3 bases, J lost 2 bases, and 3 bases stayed unmatched. The CDR3 sequence is 15 residues long. The CDR3 loop reads CASSSSSGGAYEQYF. The CDR3 region has the DNA TGTGCCAGCAGCTCCTCTAGCGGGGGGGCCTACGAGCAGTACTTC.

V and J are TRBV6-2 or TRBV6-3 and TRBJ2-7, with D unclear. Germline V gene data show CDR1 as MNHEY and CDR2 as SVGEGT. V shed 6 bases and J shed 6 bases, with 15 bases lying between them. CDR3 length equals 13 residues. CDR3 amino acids: CASSEPLEPEQYF. CDR3 DNA: TGTGCCAGCAGCGAACCTCTAGAACCCGAGCAGTACTTC.

This chain connects TRBV19 to TRBJ2-3; TRBD2 matches at 7 bases. Germline V gene sequence: CDR1 LNHDA, CDR2 SQIVND (reference sequence). This CDR3 has 15 residues. With 6 bases clipped from V and 7 bases from J, the junction kept 13 bases outside the gene matches. This CDR3 reads CASSGERGVGHTQYF. The CDR3 DNA is TGTGCCAGTAGCGGTGAGCGGGGAGTCGGGCATACGCAGTATTTT.

V and J are TRBV7-8 and TRBJ2-2; weak D call: TRBD1 (5 bases). Deletions cut 6 bases from V and 5 bases from J, with 10 bases between. CDR3 length equals 13 residues. In germline, CDR1 is SGHVS, CDR2 FQNEAQ. CDR3 nucleotides: TGTGCCAGCAGGGTCCCAGGGACCGGGGAGCTGTTTTTT. Amino acids: CASRVPGTGELFF.

The chain is built from TRBV5-1 and TRBJ2-1; 7 bases map to TRBD2. The CDR3 runs to 15 residues. After removal of 4 bases from V and 6 bases from J, the junction contained 10 bases not matched to a gene. Germline CDR1 and CDR2: SGHRS and YFSETQ. Written as DNA, the CDR3 is TGCGCCAGCAGCCGTGGAGCGGGGACTCTCAATGAGCAGTTCTTC. Translation gives CASSRGAGTLNEQFF.

This chain links TRBV19 with TRBJ1-6, with TRBD1 matching over 11 bases. The CDR3 consists of 15 residues. CDR1 is LNHDA, CDR2 SQIVND, per germline (reference sequence). The junction had 2 bases not matched to a gene; V was cut back by 1 base and J by 9 bases. The CDR3 bases are TGTGCCAGTAGTATAGGGACAGGGGGCGTTTCACCCCTCCACTTT. Protein product: CASSIGTGGVSPLHF.

This chain connects TRBV5-1 to TRBJ2-1, with 14 bases lining up with TRBD2. The length of the CDR3 is 16 residues. Trimming at V came to 5 bases and at J to 5 bases, leaving 6 bases not matched to a gene. CDR1 SGHRS and CDR2 YFSETQ come from the germline V gene. CDR3 sequence (DNA): TGCGCCAGCAGAACGGGGACTAGCGGGGGAGACAATGAGCAGTTCTTC. Encoded protein: CASRTGTSGGDNEQFF.

The chain recombines TRBV19 with TRBJ1-2; D is undetermined. Trimming cost V 1 base and J 0 bases, with 6 bases left between them. The CDR3 consists of 14 residues. Looked up from germline, CDR1 is LNHDA and CDR2 is SQIVND (reference sequence). CDR3 loop: CASSIGSSNYGYTF. The CDR3 DNA reads TGTGCCAGTAGTATAGGTTCCTCTAACTATGGCTACACCTTC. The full variable domain, in which reference TRBV19 and TRBJ1-2 provide the parts outside the CDR3, is DGGITQSPKYLFRKEGQNVTLSCEQNLNHDAMYWYRQDPGQGLRLIYYSQIVNDFQKGDIAEGYSVSREKKESFPLTVTSAQKNPTAFYLCASSIGSSNYGYTFGSGTRLTVV.

This clone was observed a handful of times. This sequence joins TRBV7-9 and TRBJ2-3; the match to TRBD1 covers 9 bases. V was pared by 5 bases and J by 5 bases, with 8 bases of the junction left unmatched. The CDR3 has 15 residues. CDR1 SEHNR and CDR2 FQNEAQ come from the germline V gene (reference sequence). CDR3 region: CASSGRDRVIDTQYF. DNA of the CDR3: TGTGCCAGCAGCGGCCGGGACAGGGTCATAGATACGCAGTATTTT.

J is TRBJ1-5 and V is TRBV5-1, with D possibly TRBD1 on 5 matching bases. V lost 2 bases to trimming and J lost 6 bases, with 12 bases between them. CDR3 length equals 14 residues. Germline V gene lookup returns CDR1 SGHRS and CDR2 YFSETQ. This chain's CDR3 is CASSLGQGSQPQHF. In DNA, the CDR3 is TGCGCCAGCAGCTTAGGGCAGGGAAGTCAGCCCCAGCATTTT.

The chain uses TRBV5-1 and TRBJ1-3, with a possible D match to TRBD1 (5 bases). The germline gives CDR1 SGHRS, CDR2 YFSETQ. The CDR3 is made up of 14 amino acids. V lost 5 bases to trimming and J lost 0 bases, with 9 bases between them. CDR3 nucleotide sequence: TGCGCCAGCAGAGGACACAACTCTGGAAACACCATATATTTT. It yields the protein CASRGHNSGNTIYF. The full variable domain, in which reference TRBV5-1 and TRBJ1-3 provide the parts outside the CDR3, is KAGVTQTPRYLIKTRGQQVTLSCSPISGHRSVSWYQQTPGQGLQFLFEYFSETQRNKGNFPGRFSGRQFSNSRSEMNVSTLELGDSALYLCASRGHNSGNTIYFGEGSWLTVV.